The 4 T cell receptor beta chains below all came from one sample that was sequenced in a study of blood T cell repertoires in COVID-19. The protocol was immunoSEQ multiplex PCR, while the TCRdb copy is restricted to in-frame clones and leaves out a portion. The table records roughly 52,000 clones, around 82% of them present only once. The specimen sequenced was peripheral blood. These receptors came from a human donor in a cohort sampled during active COVID-19.

The chain links TRBV19 to TRBJ2-7, with 9 bases aligning to TRBD1. Germline CDR1 is LNHDA and CDR2 is SQIVND (reference sequence). The ends lost 5 bases at V and 2 bases at J; junction bases unmatched: 10. The CDR3 is 16 amino acids. CDR3 sequence reads: CASSPTTGGLAYEQYF. Written as DNA, the CDR3 is TGTGCCAGTAGTCCAACCACAGGGGGCCTGGCCTACGAGCAGTACTTC. The variable domain in full, completed from reference TRBV19 and TRBJ2-7, reads DGGITQSPKYLFRKEGQNVTLSCEQNLNHDAMYWYRQDPGQGLRLIYYSQIVNDFQKGDIAEGYSVSREKKESFPLTVTSAQKNPTAFYLCASSPTTGGLAYEQYFGPGTRLTVT.

This clone was seen only once. The V gene is TRBV18, the J gene TRBJ2-3; D is perhaps TRBD1 (7 bases). Between the trimmed V and J ends, which lost 6 bases and 2 bases, there was a span of 12 bases. Germline V lookup: CDR1 KGHSH, CDR2 LQKENI. The CDR3 consists of 14 residues. CDR3 in amino acids: CASSRGQPTDTQYF. In nucleotides, the CDR3 is TGTGCCAGCTCGCGGGGACAGCCCACAGATACGCAGTATTTT.

The chain employs TRBV27 and TRBJ2-1, with a possible D match to TRBD1 (5 bases). Trimming removed 6 bases from V and 4 bases from J, with 31 bases in between. This CDR3 is built from 20 residues. Germline V gene data show CDR1 as MNHEY and CDR2 as SMNVEV (reference sequence). The CDR3 reads CASRVGEWGTDKGRYNEQFF. The DNA of the CDR3 is TGTGCCAGCAGAGTTGGTGAGTGGGGCACCGATAAGGGAAGGTACAATGAGCAGTTCTTC.

This clone was detected a few times. The chain's CDR3 is CAWSDRGRGQPQHF. In nucleotides, the CDR3 is TGTGCCTGGAGCGACAGGGGACGGGGTCAGCCCCAGCATTTT. V is TRBV30 and J is TRBJ1-5; TRBD1 matches at 8 bases. CDR1 is GTSNPN and CDR2 is SVGIG in the germline V gene (reference sequence). This CDR3 region has 14 residues. V lost 3 bases, J lost 6 bases, and 7 bases stayed unmatched.